The 5 T cell receptor beta chains presented below share a single source sample, sequenced in a study of shared clonotypes between healthy human individuals. Cells designated naive CD8 were CD45RO-negative and were positively selected for CCR7, with terminally differentiated effector memory CD45RA+ cells excluded. The repertoire was sequenced with immunoSEQ multiplex PCR; TCRdb's copy has only in-frame clones and lacks some. In the table there are approximately 2,200,000 clones, 93% of which are singletons. The sequencing input was naive CD8+ T cells from PBMCs. Receptors were obtained from a man younger than 35 in good health. Some clones in this sample may be carry-over from other donors' samples.

A single count supports this clone. The chain couples TRBV6-1 to TRBJ1-5, with a weak D call TRBD1 (5 bases). V gave up 2 bases and J gave up 3 bases, with 14 bases separating them. This CDR3 contains 16 residues. Germline V gene data show CDR1 as MNHNS and CDR2 as SASEGT. The CDR3 region is CASSEFSGNVNQPQHF. The CDR3 DNA reads TGTGCCAGCAGTGAATTTTCAGGGAATGTCAATCAGCCCCAGCATTTT.

In DNA form, the CDR3 reads TGTGCCAGCAGTACCGCGGGTCAGCCCCAGCATTTT. This encodes CASSTAGQPQHF. V and J are TRBV27 and TRBJ1-5; unclear D gene. The V end was cut by 5 bases, the J end by 6 bases, with 8 bases between. Germline CDR1 reads MNHEY; CDR2 reads SMNVEV (reference sequence). The CDR3 runs to 12 residues.

This clone is a singleton in its sample. Distinct nucleotide sequences in the sample also encode this CDR3. The CDR3 region has the DNA TGTGCCAGCAGCTTCGGGACCACCTACGAGCAGTACTTC. The encoded protein is CASSFGTTYEQYF. The genes are TRBV5-4 and TRBJ2-7; the D gene could be TRBD1 or TRBD2 (5 bases each). The CDR3 is made up of 13 amino acids. V was pared by 2 bases and J by 2 bases, with 8 bases between. Germline CDR1 and CDR2: SGHNT and YYREEE (reference sequence). Variable domain in full (rest from reference TRBV5-4 and TRBJ2-7): ETGVTQSPTHLIKTRGQQVTLRCSSQSGHNTVSWYQQALGQGPQFIFQYYREEENGRGNFPPRFSGLQFPNYSSELNVNALELDDSALYLCASSFGTTYEQYFGPGTRLTVT.

The V gene is TRBV7-9, the J gene TRBJ2-2; D perhaps matches TRBD2 (6 bases). This CDR3 is built from 15 residues. V lost 2 bases, J lost 5 bases, and 12 bases lay in between. The germline V gene has CDR1 SEHNR and CDR2 FQNEAQ (reference sequence). CDR3 bases: TGTGCCAGCAGCTTAATACGGGAGACGACCGGGGAGCTGTTTTTT. It is translated as CASSLIRETTGELFF.

The V gene is TRBV7-2, the J gene TRBJ2-1; TRBD2 aligns across 8 bases. The germline CDR1 and CDR2 sequences are SGHTA and FQGNSA. This CDR3 is 17 amino acids long. With 3 bases clipped from V and 2 bases from J, the junction kept 9 bases outside the gene matches. As DNA, the CDR3 is TGTGCCAGCAGCTTGCCCTATTGGCGGGAGGCCTACAATGAGCAGTTCTTC. Translated: CASSLPYWREAYNEQFF.